This entry lists 5 T cell receptor beta chains sequenced from one sample in a study of T cells after yellow fever vaccination (dated by TCRdb to the late 2010s). Per the publication, the treatment or condition label means: live attenuated yellow fever vaccine strain. The method behind the library was 5' RACE. The run used an Illumina HiSeq 2500. TCRdb passed the public sequencing reads through fastp at Q25 and MiXCR, retaining productive beta sequences. Each entry is one CDR3 protein sequence, shown with its most common DNA and genes. This sample lists around 350,000 distinct CDR3 sequences; around a tenth were detected once. The ten largest clones capture roughly 18% of the sample. The input for sequencing was PBMCs, taken on the day of the first yellow fever vaccination. All receptors come from a man younger than 35 who received the YFV17D yellow fever vaccine.

This clonotype was detected many times. The chain combines TRBV5-1 with TRBJ2-3; the D call may be TRBD1 or TRBD2 (6 bases each). CDR1 SGHRS and CDR2 YFSETQ come from the germline V gene. The CDR3 is 14 residues long. Trimming took off 4 bases at V and 4 bases at J, with 13 bases between the two ends. CDR3 amino acids: CASSPTGLPDTQYF. The CDR3, as DNA: TGCGCCAGCAGCCCGACAGGACTACCAGATACGCAGTATTTT.

This clonotype was seen only a few times. The V call is TRBV20-1, the J call TRBJ2-7; D is perhaps TRBD2 (5 bases). The CDR3 spans 13 residues. From germline, CDR1 is DFQATT and CDR2 SNEGSKA (reference sequence). V lost 7 bases and J 0 bases, leaving 13 bases between the germline ends. DNA of the CDR3: TGCAGTGTTAGCGATTGGAGCTCCTACGAGCAGTACGTC. Its protein product is CSVSDWSSYEQYV.

This clonotype was detected only a few times. The genes are TRBV5-4 and TRBJ1-2; no reliable D call. This CDR3 has 13 residues. V dropped 0 bases and J dropped 9 bases, with 12 bases sitting between them. Germline V gives CDR1 SGHNT, CDR2 YYREEE (reference sequence). As DNA, the CDR3 is TGTGCCAGCAGCTTGGGAGGCGTGGGCAGCTACACCTTC. Its protein is CASSLGGVGSYTF.

This clonotype turned up a few times. The chain links TRBV3-1 to TRBJ2-4, with a weak D call TRBD1 (5 bases). The CDR3 extends over 13 amino acids. Germline CDR1 is LGHDT and CDR2 is YNNKEL (reference sequence). Trimming cost V 1 base and J 7 bases, with 8 bases left between them. CDR3 bases: TGTGCCAGCAGCCAAGGCAGGGATAACATTCAGTACTTC. Protein sequence: CASSQGRDNIQYF.

This clonotype was detected only a few times. The V and J genes are TRBV24-1 and TRBJ1-5, with D perhaps matching TRBD1 (5 bases). The CDR3 extends over 15 amino acids. The germline gives CDR1 KGHDR, CDR2 SFDVKD. The germline V and J ends were trimmed by 7 bases and 3 bases, with 15 bases remaining between them. The CDR3 reads CATSGATGSNQPQHF. The CDR3 region has the DNA TGTGCCACCAGCGGGGCCACAGGCTCCAATCAGCCCCAGCATTTT.